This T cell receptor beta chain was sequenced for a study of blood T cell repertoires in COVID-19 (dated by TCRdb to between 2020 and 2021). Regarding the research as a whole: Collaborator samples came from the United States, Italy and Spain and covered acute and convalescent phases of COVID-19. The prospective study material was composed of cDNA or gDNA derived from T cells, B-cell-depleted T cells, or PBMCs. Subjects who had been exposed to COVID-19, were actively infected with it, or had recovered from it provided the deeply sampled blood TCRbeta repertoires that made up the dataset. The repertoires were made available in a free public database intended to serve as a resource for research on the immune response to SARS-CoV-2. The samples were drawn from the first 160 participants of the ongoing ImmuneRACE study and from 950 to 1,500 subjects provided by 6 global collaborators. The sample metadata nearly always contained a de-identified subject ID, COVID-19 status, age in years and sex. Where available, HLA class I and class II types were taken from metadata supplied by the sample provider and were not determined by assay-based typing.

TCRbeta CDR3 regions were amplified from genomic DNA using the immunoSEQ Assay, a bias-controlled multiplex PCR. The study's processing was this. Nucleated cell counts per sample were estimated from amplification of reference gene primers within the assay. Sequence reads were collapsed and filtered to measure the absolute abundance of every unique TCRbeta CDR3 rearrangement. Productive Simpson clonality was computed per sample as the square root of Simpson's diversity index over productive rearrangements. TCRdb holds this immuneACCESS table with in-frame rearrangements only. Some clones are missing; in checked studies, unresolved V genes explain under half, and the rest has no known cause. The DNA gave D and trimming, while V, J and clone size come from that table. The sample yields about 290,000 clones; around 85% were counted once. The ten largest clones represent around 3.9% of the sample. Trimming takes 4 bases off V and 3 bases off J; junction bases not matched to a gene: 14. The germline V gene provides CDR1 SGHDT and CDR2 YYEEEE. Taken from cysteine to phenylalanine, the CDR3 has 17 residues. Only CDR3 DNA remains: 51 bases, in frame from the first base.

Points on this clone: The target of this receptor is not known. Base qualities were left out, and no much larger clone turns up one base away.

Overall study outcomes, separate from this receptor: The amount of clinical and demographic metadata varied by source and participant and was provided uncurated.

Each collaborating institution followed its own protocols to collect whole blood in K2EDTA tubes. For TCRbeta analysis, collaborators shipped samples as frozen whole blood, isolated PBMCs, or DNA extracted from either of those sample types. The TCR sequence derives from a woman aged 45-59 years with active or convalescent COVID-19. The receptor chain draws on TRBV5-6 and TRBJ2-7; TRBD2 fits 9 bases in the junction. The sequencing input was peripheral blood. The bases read TGTGCCAGCAGCCCCCTGCCGGTGGTAGCGGGAGTCTACGAGCAGTACTTC. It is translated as CASSPLPVVAGVYEQYF.